The entry that follows covers one T cell receptor beta chain sequence. Its target is unknown. This specimen comes from a study of CD8 T cells in Susac syndrome. Study overall: When blood was drawn, the patients with Susac syndrome were therapy-naive, on corticosteroids, or on intravenous immunoglobulin alone. Study-level results: In Susac syndrome, the CD4+ T cell repertoires did not show clonal expansion.

Negative magnetic isolation gave CD8+ and CD4+ cells; FACS enriched CD8+ TEMRA. The germline V gene has CDR1 SGHRS and CDR2 YFSETQ. V was pared by 0 bases and J by 1 base, with 10 bases between. This CDR3 is 15 amino acids long. Random hexamers primed reverse transcription of about 0.5 to 1 ug RNA. Each CDR3 protein gets one entry after TCRdb re-called the immunoSEQ multiplex PCR reads with MiXCR. This table holds roughly 140,000 distinct CDR3 sequences, under 97% found once. V is TRBV5-1 and J is TRBJ1-2; D remains unclear. Sequenced sample: CD4+ T cells from PBMCs. This receptor was identified in a human donor with Susac syndrome. CDR3 DNA: TGCGCCAGCAGCTTGGATTTCAACAGTAACTATGGCTACACCTTC. It encodes CASSLDFNSNYGYTF.